The 27 T cell receptor beta chains below all came from one sample that was sequenced in a study of cytomegalovirus exposure and HLA in healthy donors listed by TCRdb under 2017. Libraries came from the immunoSEQ multiplex PCR assay. A mixture of 60 forward primers for TCR Vbeta segments and 13 reverse primers for TCR Jbeta segments was used in the multiplex PCR. In its TCRdb copy, this immuneACCESS table keeps in-frame sequences only and misses some clones. Where compared with another copy, unresolved V genes explain less than half of these, and the others have no known cause. The table for this sample lists about 120,000 clones; 70% to 80% of them were counted only once. The ten most abundant clones make up around 12% of the sample. Sequences were obtained from PBMCs. The receptors were sampled from a woman aged 35 to 49 in good health and CMV-seropositive.

In nucleotides, the CDR3 is TGTGCCATCAGTGGCCCAGGCACAGATACGCAGTATTTT. It encodes CAISGPGTDTQYF. The chain joins TRBV10-3 to TRBJ2-3; no clear D. CDR1 is ENHRY and CDR2 is SYGVKD in the germline V gene. V was trimmed by 4 bases and J by 1 base, leaving 6 bases between them. The CDR3 loop spans 13 amino acids.

The chain couples TRBV19 to TRBJ1-2, with D possibly being TRBD1 (5 bases). Trimming removed 7 bases at V and 4 bases at J, with 10 bases between. Germline V lookup: CDR1 LNHDA, CDR2 SQIVND (reference sequence). The CDR3 totals 12 residues. DNA for the CDR3: TGTGCCAGTAAAGGGGAGGTCTATGGCTACACCTTC. Amino acid sequence: CASKGEVYGYTF.

V is TRBV19 and J is TRBJ1-1, with D tentatively TRBD1 (5 bases). Per the germline V gene, CDR1 is LNHDA and CDR2 is SQIVND (reference sequence). Trimming removed 7 bases from V and 1 base from J, with 10 bases in between. The CDR3 contains 13 residues. CDR3 nucleotide sequence: TGTGCCAGTAAGGGGCGAGAGAACACTGAAGCTTTCTTT. Residues: CASKGRENTEAFF.

The CDR3 region has the DNA TGCAGCGTCGCCTATACTAGAAAAGAGACCCAGTACTTC. It is translated as CSVAYTRKETQYF. The chain combines TRBV29-1 with TRBJ2-5; a possible D gene is TRBD2 (5 bases). V lost 6 bases and J lost 3, with 14 bases in between. Germline CDR1 and CDR2: SQVTM and ANQGSEA. This CDR3 is built from 13 residues.

This clone was seen more than once but under ten times. J is TRBJ2-1 and V is TRBV6-6; no clear D. Trimming stripped 4 bases from V and 0 bases from J, with 10 bases between. This CDR3 contains 15 residues. Germline V gene lookup returns CDR1 MNHNY and CDR2 SVGAGI (reference sequence). CDR3 region: CASSSRVSSYNEQFF. DNA for the CDR3: TGTGCCAGCAGTTCCCGGGTGAGCTCCTACAATGAGCAGTTCTTC.

V and J are TRBV5-1 and TRBJ1-3; TRBD1 matches at 11 bases. V trimming: 5 bases; J trimming: 4 bases; junction bases outside the gene matches: 11. This CDR3 has 17 residues. The V gene's germline CDR1 is SGHRS and CDR2 YFSETQ. The CDR3 reads CASRRAGTGGIGNTIYF. Written as DNA, the CDR3 is TGCGCCAGCAGAAGGGCCGGGACAGGGGGAATCGGAAACACCATATATTTT.

This chain links TRBV2 with TRBJ2-2; D remains unclear. This CDR3 is built from 12 residues. Germline loops: CDR1 SNHLY, CDR2 FYNNEI. Between the trimmed V and J ends, which lost 6 bases and 5 bases, there was a span of 7 bases. The CDR3 DNA reads TGTGCCAGCAGGTTGAGGACCGGGGAGCTGTTTTTT. It yields the protein CASRLRTGELFF. Drawing the rest from reference TRBV2 and TRBJ2-2, the complete variable domain is EPEVTQTPSHQVTQMGQEVILRCVPISNHLYFYWYRQILGQKVEFLVSFYNNEISEKSEIFDDQFSVERPDGSNFTLKIRSTKLEDSAMYFCASRLRTGELFFGEGSRLTVL.

Only one count was recorded for this clone. The chain is built from TRBV30 and TRBJ1-1, with D possibly TRBD1 on 5 matching bases. V lost 0 bases and J 7 bases, leaving 12 bases between the germline ends. Germline V gene lookup returns CDR1 GTSNPN and CDR2 SVGIG (reference sequence). The CDR3 covers 13 residues. The CDR3 bases are TGTGCCTGGAGTGTACGGGGGTTGAATGAAGCTTTCTTT. Translating gives CAWSVRGLNEAFF.

The V call is TRBV7-2, the J call TRBJ1-5; D is ambiguous. CDR3 length equals 12 residues. The germline gives CDR1 SGHTA, CDR2 FQGNSA. Trimming pared 5 bases from V and 7 bases from J, leaving 9 bases between. Here the CDR3 reads CASSARLQPQHF. The CDR3 nucleotides read TGTGCCAGCAGCGCAAGACTGCAGCCCCAGCATTTT.

This clone was seen a few times. The chain combines TRBV14 with TRBJ2-5; 9 nucleotides match TRBD1. The CDR3 runs 16 residues. Germline loops: CDR1 SGHDN, CDR2 FVKESK. Trimming cost V 1 base and J 7 bases; bases outside gene matches: 10. The CDR3 is CASSQAPRDRDGTQYF. The CDR3 DNA reads TGTGCCAGCAGCCAAGCCCCCCGGGACAGGGACGGGACCCAGTACTTC.

The CDR3 loop reads CASSLVPGGFTDTQYF. CDR3 sequence (DNA): TGCGCCAGCAGCTTGGTACCGGGGGGTTTCACAGATACGCAGTATTTT. The genes are TRBV5-1 and TRBJ2-3; 7 nucleotides agree with TRBD2. The germline V gene has CDR1 SGHRS and CDR2 YFSETQ. CDR3 length equals 16 residues. Losses at the gene ends were 0 bases for V and 2 bases for J; bases not matched to a gene: 6.

The rearrangement links TRBV7-2 to TRBJ1-1; TRBD1 matches at 7 bases. Germline-derived CDR1 and CDR2 are SGHTA and FQGNSA. The CDR3 has 14 amino acids. V dropped 5 bases and J dropped 4; count of bases not matched to a gene: 7. The CDR3 nucleotides read TGTGCCAGCAGCCCTCAGACAGGGTCCACTGAAGCTTTCTTT. Its protein is CASSPQTGSTEAFF.

V usage is TRBV29-1 and J usage is TRBJ1-4, with 11 bases lining up with TRBD1. Germline-derived CDR1 and CDR2 are SQVTM and ANQGSEA. CDR3 length equals 15 residues. The ends lost 7 bases at V and 0 bases at J; junction bases unmatched: 4. DNA for the CDR3: TGCAGCGCCGGGACAGGGGGATCAACTAATGAAAAACTGTTTTTT. It encodes CSAGTGGSTNEKLFF.

The gene calls are TRBV5-1 and TRBJ1-6; D might be TRBD1 (5 bases). Germline V gene sequence: CDR1 SGHRS, CDR2 YFSETQ. The V and J ends lost 3 bases and 6 bases respectively, with 19 bases between them. The CDR3 is made up of 17 amino acids. In DNA form, the CDR3 reads TGCGCCAGCAGCTCATCGACAGACACCCTTCTTAATTCACCCCTCCACTTT. Protein sequence: CASSSSTDTLLNSPLHF.

CDR3 DNA: TGCGCCAGCAGGCCGGGGACAGTCTCCTACAATGAGCAGTTCTTC. Encoded protein: CASRPGTVSYNEQFF. V and J are TRBV4-1 and TRBJ2-1, with 7 bases matching TRBD1. V shed 6 bases and J 0 bases; nucleotides not matched to a gene: 5. The CDR3 covers 15 residues. Germline assignment: CDR1 MGHRA and CDR2 YSYEKL.

This clone has only a few counts. The chain joins TRBV7-9 to TRBJ2-3; 8 bases fit TRBD2. Looked up from germline, CDR1 is SEHNR and CDR2 is FQNEAQ (reference sequence). CDR3 length equals 15 residues. V dropped 8 bases and J dropped 2; count of bases not matched to a gene: 9. The DNA of the CDR3 is TGTGCCAGCTCTAGGTCTAGCGGGCACACAGATACGCAGTATTTT. Translation gives CASSRSSGHTDTQYF.

This chain links TRBV5-8 with TRBJ1-2; possibly TRBD1 for D (5 bases). Trimming took off 3 bases at V and 4 bases at J, with 16 bases between the two ends. Germline V gene data show CDR1 as SGHTS and CDR2 as YDEGEE. This CDR3 is 15 amino acids long. The CDR3 nucleotides read TGTGCCAGCAGCTACCCCCAGGGCGGCTTCTATGGCTACACCTTC. It codes for CASSYPQGGFYGYTF.

Here the CDR3 reads CASSTTRGNTEAFF. The CDR3 region has the DNA TGCGCCAGCAGCACAACCAGGGGGAACACTGAAGCTTTCTTT. The chain employs TRBV5-1 and TRBJ1-1; a possible D gene is TRBD1 (6 bases). V lost 4 bases, J lost 1 base, and 11 bases lay in between. The CDR3 is made up of 14 amino acids. In germline, CDR1 is SGHRS, CDR2 YFSETQ.

For the CDR3, the DNA is TGCGCCAGCCGCCCTTCCCAGGCGGGCTCTAGCACAGATACGCAGTATTTT. Its protein product is CASRPSQAGSSTDTQYF. The chain joins TRBV5-1 to TRBJ2-3; D may be TRBD2 (5 bases). CDR3 length: 17 amino acids. Germline V gene lookup returns CDR1 SGHRS and CDR2 YFSETQ. Trimming took off 7 bases at V and 0 bases at J, with 21 bases between the two ends.

There are a few counts of this clone. The gene calls are TRBV10-3 and TRBJ2-4; 9 positions agree with TRBD2. The germline gives CDR1 ENHRY, CDR2 SYGVKD. The CDR3 length is 14 residues. V dropped 10 bases and J dropped 7; count of bases not matched to a gene: 11. In nucleotides, the CDR3 is TGTGCCACCGGAGGCGGGGGGGTGCGGAACATTCAGTACTTC. Residues: CATGGGGVRNIQYF.

This clone was seen a single time. DNA for the CDR3: TGTGCCAGCTCTCAAGACAGGGGCGCATGGGCTTTCTTT. It specifies CASSQDRGAWAFF. The V call is TRBV18, the J call TRBJ1-1, with 8 bases matching TRBD1. Trimming removed 6 bases from V and 11 bases from J; junction bases left unmatched: 11. The CDR3 spans 13 residues. Germline V CDR1 and CDR2: KGHSH, LQKENI.

The chain joins TRBV5-1 to TRBJ1-1; D unclear. This CDR3 contains 14 residues. In germline, CDR1 is SGHRS, CDR2 YFSETQ. V was clipped by 2 bases and J by 1 base, with 9 bases between them. The chain's CDR3 is CASSFTEKNTEAFF. CDR3 sequence (DNA): TGCGCCAGCAGCTTTACAGAAAAGAACACTGAAGCTTTCTTT.

The chain is built from TRBV30 and TRBJ2-3, with 9 bases lining up with TRBD2. CDR1 is GTSNPN, CDR2 SVGIG, per germline (reference sequence). The CDR3 runs to 13 residues. V lost 8 bases to trimming and J lost 5 bases; unmatched junction nucleotides: 8. CDR3 DNA sequence: TGTGCCGGAGAGGTAGCGGGGGTAGATACGCAGTATTTT. Its protein product is CAGEVAGVDTQYF.

This rearrangement joins TRBV7-2 to TRBJ1-2, with 8 bases aligning to TRBD1. Germline V gene lookup returns CDR1 SGHTA and CDR2 FQGNSA. V shed 5 bases, J shed 10 bases, and the junction held 12 bases outside the gene matches. The length of the CDR3 is 14 residues. The CDR3 protein is CASSPTRTGWDYTF. The DNA for the CDR3 is TGTGCCAGCAGCCCAACTCGGACAGGGTGGGACTACACCTTC.

This sequence joins TRBV5-4 and TRBJ2-5; D is perhaps TRBD1 (6 bases). Germline V gene lookup returns CDR1 SGHNT and CDR2 YYREEE (reference sequence). The CDR3 totals 16 residues. Trimming removed 0 bases from V and 3 bases from J, with 15 bases in between. This CDR3 is CASSLVAGAPKETQYF. CDR3 coding DNA: TGTGCCAGCAGCTTGGTGGCAGGGGCTCCCAAAGAGACCCAGTACTTC.

The V call is TRBV5-1, the J call TRBJ2-3; 9 bases fit TRBD1. Germline V lookup: CDR1 SGHRS, CDR2 YFSETQ. This CDR3 has 18 amino acids. The trim removed 2 bases at V and 6 bases at J, leaving 16 bases unmatched. CDR3 DNA sequence: TGCGCCAGCAGCTTACCCGAAACCGGGACAGGGACTTTGGATACGCAGTATTTT. It specifies CASSLPETGTGTLDTQYF.

This clone was seen only a few times. The rearrangement joins TRBV6-5 to TRBJ1-5; possible D gene TRBD1, 6 bases. The CDR3 totals 16 residues. CDR1 and CDR2 from the germline V gene are MNHEY and SVGAGI. V was pared by 4 bases and J by 8 bases, with 21 bases between. The chain's CDR3 is CASSSGAALSREPQHF. The DNA for the CDR3 is TGTGCCAGCAGTTCAGGGGCGGCGCTCAGTAGGGAGCCCCAGCATTTT.